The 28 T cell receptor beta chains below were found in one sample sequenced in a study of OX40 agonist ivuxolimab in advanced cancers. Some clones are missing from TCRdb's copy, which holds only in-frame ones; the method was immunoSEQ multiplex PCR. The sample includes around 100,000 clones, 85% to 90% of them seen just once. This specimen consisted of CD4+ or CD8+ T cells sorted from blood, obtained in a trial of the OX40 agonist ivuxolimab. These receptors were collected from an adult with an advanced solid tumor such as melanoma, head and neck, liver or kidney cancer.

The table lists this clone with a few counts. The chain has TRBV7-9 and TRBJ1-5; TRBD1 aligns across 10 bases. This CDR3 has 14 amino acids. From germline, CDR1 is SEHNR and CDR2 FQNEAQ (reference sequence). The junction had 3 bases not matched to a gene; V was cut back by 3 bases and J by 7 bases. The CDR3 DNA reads TGTGCCAGCAGCTTGGGGACAGGGGAACAGCCCCAGCATTTT. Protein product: CASSLGTGEQPQHF.

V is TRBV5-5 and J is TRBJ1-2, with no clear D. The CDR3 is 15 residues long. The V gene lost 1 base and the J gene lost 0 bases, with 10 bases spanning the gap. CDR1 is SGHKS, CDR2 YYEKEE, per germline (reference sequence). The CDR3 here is CASSLSQDTNYGYTF. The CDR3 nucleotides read TGTGCCAGCAGCTTGTCCCAGGATACTAACTATGGCTACACCTTC.

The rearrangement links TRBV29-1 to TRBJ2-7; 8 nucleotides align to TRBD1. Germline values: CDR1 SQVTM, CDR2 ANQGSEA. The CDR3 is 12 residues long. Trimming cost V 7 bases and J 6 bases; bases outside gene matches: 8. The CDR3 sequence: CSAGRGLREQYF. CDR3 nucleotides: TGCAGCGCCGGCAGGGGGCTGCGCGAGCAGTACTTC.

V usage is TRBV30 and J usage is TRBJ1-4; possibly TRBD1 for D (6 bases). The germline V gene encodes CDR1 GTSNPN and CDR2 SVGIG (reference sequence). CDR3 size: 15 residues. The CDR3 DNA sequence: TGTGCTATGGAGTCAACAGGGCAGGCTAATGAAAAACTGTTTTTT. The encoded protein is CAMESTGQANEKLFF.

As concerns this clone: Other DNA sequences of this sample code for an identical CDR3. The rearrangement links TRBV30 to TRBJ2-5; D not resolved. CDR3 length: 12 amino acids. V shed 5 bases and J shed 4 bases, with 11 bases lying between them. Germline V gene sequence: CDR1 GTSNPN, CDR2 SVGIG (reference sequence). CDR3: CAWAPGGETQYF. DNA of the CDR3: TGTGCCTGGGCTCCGGGCGGAGAGACCCAGTACTTC.

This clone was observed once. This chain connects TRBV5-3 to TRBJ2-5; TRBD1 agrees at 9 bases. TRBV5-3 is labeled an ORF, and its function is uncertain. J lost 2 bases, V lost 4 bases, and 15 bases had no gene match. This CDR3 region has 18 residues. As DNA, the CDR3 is TGTGCCAGAAGCCCATCGGGACAGGGAACGTTGTCACAAGAGACCCAGTACTTC. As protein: CARSPSGQGTLSQETQYF.

The CDR3 protein is CASSEGAYTEAFF. CDR3 nucleotide sequence: TGTGCCAGCAGTGAAGGCGCCTACACTGAAGCTTTCTTT. The genes are TRBV6-1 and TRBJ1-1; D call uncertain. This CDR3 region has 13 residues. CDR1 MNHNS and CDR2 SASEGT come from the germline V gene. Deletions cut 1 base from V and 3 bases from J, with 6 bases between.

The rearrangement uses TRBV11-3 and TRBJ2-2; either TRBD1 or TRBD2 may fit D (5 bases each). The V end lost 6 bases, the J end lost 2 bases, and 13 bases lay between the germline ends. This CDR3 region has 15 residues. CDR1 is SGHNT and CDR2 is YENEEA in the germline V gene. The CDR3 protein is CASSPGTGNTGELFF. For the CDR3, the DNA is TGTGCCAGCAGTCCCGGGACGGGAAACACCGGGGAGCTGTTTTTT.

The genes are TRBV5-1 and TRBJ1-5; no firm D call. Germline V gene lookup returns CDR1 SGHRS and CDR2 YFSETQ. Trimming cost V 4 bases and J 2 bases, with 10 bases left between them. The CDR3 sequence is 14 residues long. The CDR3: CASSPSGGNQPQHF. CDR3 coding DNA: TGCGCCAGCAGCCCCTCTGGAGGCAATCAGCCCCAGCATTTT.

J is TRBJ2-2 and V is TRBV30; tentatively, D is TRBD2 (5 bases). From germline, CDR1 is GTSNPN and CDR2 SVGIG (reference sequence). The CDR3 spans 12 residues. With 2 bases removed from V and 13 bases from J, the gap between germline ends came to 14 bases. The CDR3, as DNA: TGTGCCTGGAGTCCCCGGGGTTCAGGGCTGTTTTTT. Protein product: CAWSPRGSGLFF. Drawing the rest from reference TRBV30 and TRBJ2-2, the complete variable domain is SQTIHQWPATLVQPVGSPLSLECTVEGTSNPNLYWYRQAAGRGLQLLFYSVGIGQISSEVPQNLSASRPQDRQFILSSKKLLLSDSGFYLCAWSPRGSGLFFGEGSRLTVL.

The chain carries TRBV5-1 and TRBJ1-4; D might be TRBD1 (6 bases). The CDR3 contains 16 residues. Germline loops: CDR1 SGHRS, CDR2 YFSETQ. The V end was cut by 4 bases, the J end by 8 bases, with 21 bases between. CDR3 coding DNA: TGCGCCAGCAGCACGAACCCGCAGGGGTATGGAGAAAAACTGTTTTTT. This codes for CASSTNPQGYGEKLFF.

The CDR3 DNA follows: TGTGCCACCAGCCCGAGGGACAGTCTTTCTGGAAACACCATATATTTT. Protein: CATSPRDSLSGNTIYF. This chain connects TRBV15 to TRBJ1-3; 7 bases fit TRBD1. The CDR3 runs 16 residues. V gave up 5 bases and J gave up 1 base; unmatched junction bases: 8. Germline V gene data show CDR1 as LNHNV and CDR2 as YYDKDF (reference sequence).

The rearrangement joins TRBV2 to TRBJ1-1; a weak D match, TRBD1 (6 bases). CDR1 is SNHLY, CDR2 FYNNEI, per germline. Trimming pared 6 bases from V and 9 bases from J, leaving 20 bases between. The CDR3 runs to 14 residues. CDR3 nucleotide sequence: TGTGCCAGCAGGGTCCCCTCGACAGGAGATCAAGCTTTCTTT. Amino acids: CASRVPSTGDQAFF.

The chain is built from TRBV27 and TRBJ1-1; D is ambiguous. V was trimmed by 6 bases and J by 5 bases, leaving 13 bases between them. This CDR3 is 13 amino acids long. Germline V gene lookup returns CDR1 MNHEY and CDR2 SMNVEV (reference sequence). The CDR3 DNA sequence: TGTGCCAGCAGCCCGATCCTAGGAACTGAAGCTTTCTTT. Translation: CASSPILGTEAFF.

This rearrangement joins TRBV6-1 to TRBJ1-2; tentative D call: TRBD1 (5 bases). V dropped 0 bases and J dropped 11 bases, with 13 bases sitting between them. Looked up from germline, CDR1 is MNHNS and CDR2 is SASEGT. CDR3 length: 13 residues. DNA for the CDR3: TGTGCCAGCAGTGAAGCGAGCCGAGGGGTGTACACCTTC. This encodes CASSEASRGVYTF.

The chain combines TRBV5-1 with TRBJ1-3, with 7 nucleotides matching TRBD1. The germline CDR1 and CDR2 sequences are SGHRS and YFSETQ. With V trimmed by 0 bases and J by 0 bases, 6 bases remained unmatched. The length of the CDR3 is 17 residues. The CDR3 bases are TGCGCCAGCAGCTTGGGTACAGGGGTTCCCTCTGGAAACACCATATATTTT. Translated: CASSLGTGVPSGNTIYF.

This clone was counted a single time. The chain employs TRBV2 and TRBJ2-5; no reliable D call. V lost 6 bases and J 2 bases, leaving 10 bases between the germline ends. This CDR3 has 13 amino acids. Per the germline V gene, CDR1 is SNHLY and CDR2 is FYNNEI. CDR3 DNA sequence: TGTGCCAGCAGGTACACCACTCAAGAGACCCAGTACTTC. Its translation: CASRYTTQETQYF. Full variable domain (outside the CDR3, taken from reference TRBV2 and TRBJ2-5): EPEVTQTPSHQVTQMGQEVILRCVPISNHLYFYWYRQILGQKVEFLVSFYNNEISEKSEIFDDQFSVERPDGSNFTLKIRSTKLEDSAMYFCASRYTTQETQYFGPGTRLLVL.

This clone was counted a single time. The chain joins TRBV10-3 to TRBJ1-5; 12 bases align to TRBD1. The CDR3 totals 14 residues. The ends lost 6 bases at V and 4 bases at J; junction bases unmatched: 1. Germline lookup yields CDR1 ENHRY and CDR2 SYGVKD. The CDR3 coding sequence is TGTGCCATCAGGGGACAGGGGGCTAATCAGCCCCAGCATTTT. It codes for CAIRGQGANQPQHF.

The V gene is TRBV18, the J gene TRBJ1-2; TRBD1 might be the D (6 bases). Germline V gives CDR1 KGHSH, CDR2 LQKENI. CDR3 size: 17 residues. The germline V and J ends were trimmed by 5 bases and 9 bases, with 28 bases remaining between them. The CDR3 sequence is CASSAKFSGTSQLRYTF. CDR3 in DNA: TGTGCCAGCTCAGCAAAATTTTCCGGGACATCCCAACTACGCTACACCTTC.

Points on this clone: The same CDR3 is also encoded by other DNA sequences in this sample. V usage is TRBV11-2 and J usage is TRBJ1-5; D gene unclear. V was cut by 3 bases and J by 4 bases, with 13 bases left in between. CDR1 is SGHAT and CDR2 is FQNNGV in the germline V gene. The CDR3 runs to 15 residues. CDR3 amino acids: CASSLGASGNQPQHF. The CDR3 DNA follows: TGTGCCAGCAGCTTGGGCGCGTCTGGTAATCAGCCCCAGCATTTT. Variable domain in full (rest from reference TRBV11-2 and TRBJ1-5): EAGVAQSPRYKIIEKRQSVAFWCNPISGHATLYWYQQILGQGPKLLIQFQNNGVVDDSQLPKDRFSAERLKGVDSTLKIQPAKLEDSAVYLCASSLGASGNQPQHFGDGTRLSIL.

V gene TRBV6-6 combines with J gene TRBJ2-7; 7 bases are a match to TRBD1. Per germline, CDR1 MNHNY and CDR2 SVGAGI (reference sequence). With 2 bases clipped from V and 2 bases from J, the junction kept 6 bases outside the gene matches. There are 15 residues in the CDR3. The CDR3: CASSYRPGTAYEQYF. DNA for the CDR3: TGTGCCAGCAGTTACCGGCCTGGGACAGCCTACGAGCAGTACTTC.

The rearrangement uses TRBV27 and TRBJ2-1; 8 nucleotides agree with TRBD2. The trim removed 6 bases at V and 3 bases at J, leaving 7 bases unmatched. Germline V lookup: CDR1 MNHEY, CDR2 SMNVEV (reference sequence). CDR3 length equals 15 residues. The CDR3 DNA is TGTGCCAGCAGGTTCTTAGCGGGAAACTACAATGAGCAGTTCTTC. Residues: CASRFLAGNYNEQFF.

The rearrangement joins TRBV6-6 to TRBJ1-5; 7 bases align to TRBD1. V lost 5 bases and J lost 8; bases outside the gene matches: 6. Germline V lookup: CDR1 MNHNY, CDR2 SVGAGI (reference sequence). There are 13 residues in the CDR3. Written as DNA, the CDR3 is TGTGCCAGCAGTACGACAGGGACAAAGCCCCAGCATTTT. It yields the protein CASSTTGTKPQHF.

The CDR3 coding sequence is TGTGCCAGCAGCTTAACAGGCCACGAGCAGTACTTC. Its protein is CASSLTGHEQYF. The rearrangement links TRBV7-9 to TRBJ2-7, with a weak D call TRBD1 (5 bases). CDR1 is SEHNR, CDR2 FQNEAQ, per germline (reference sequence). The CDR3 loop spans 12 amino acids. The V end lost 2 bases, the J end lost 5 bases, and 7 bases lay between the germline ends. The full variable domain, with the rest looked up from reference TRBV7-9 and TRBJ2-7, is DTGVSQNPRHKITKRGQNVTFRCDPISEHNRLYWYRQTLGQGPEFLTYFQNEAQLEKSRLLSDRFSAERPKGSFSTLEIQRTEQGDSAMYLCASSLTGHEQYFGPGTRLTVT.

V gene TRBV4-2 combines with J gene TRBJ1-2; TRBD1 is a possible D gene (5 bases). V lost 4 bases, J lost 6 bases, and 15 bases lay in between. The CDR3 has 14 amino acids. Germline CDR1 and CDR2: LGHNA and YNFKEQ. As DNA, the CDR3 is TGTGCCAGCAGCCGATCCAGAGAAGGGGATGGCTACACCTTC. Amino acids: CASSRSREGDGYTF.

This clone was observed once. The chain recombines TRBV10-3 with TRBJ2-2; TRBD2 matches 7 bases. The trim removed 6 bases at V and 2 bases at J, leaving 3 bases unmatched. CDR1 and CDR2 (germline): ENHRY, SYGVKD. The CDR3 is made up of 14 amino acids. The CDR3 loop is CAIRRDYNTGELFF. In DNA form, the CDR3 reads TGTGCCATCAGGAGGGACTACAACACCGGGGAGCTGTTTTTT.

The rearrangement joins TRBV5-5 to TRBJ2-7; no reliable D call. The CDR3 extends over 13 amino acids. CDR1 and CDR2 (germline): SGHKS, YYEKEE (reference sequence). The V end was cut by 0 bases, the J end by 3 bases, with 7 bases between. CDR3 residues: CASSLAPFYEQYF. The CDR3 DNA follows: TGTGCCAGCAGCTTGGCCCCGTTCTACGAGCAGTACTTC.

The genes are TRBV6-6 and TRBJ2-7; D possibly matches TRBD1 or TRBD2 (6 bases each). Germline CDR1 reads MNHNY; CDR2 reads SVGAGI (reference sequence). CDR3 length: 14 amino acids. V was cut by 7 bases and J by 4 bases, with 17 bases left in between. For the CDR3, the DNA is TGTGCCAGCACCTGGGGGGCGACAGGATACGAGCAGTACTTC. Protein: CASTWGATGYEQYF.